Each of the 17 T cell receptor beta chains below was sequenced from the same sample in a study of regulatory T cells in long-lasting Graves disease. Both iRepertoire HTBI primers and Arm-PCR of CDR3 regions were used to build the TCR beta libraries. TCRdb reanalysed the multiplex PCR reads using MiXCR and keeps one entry per CDR3 protein. The data hold roughly 400,000 distinct CDR3 sequences, with 14% to 15% observed a single time. The sample's time point: newly diagnosed GD, antithyroid drugs for less than 3 months. Researchers made the TCR library from RNA that was extracted from PBMCs. The same sample was also studied in work on T cells in Graves' hyperthyroidism and ophthalmopathy.

Here the sequenced sample was peripheral blood mononuclear cells (PBMCs), taken at new diagnosis, from a patient treated with antithyroid drugs. The receptors stem from a woman aged 40 to 50 with Graves disease.

In this sample, this clonotype turned up a few times. The V and J genes are TRBV24-1 and TRBJ2-7; TRBD1 agrees at 10 bases. In germline, CDR1 is KGHDR, CDR2 SFDVKD. The CDR3 contains 12 residues. The V and J ends lost 12 bases and 7 bases, in that order; junction bases with no gene match: 8. For the CDR3, the DNA is TGTGCCCGGCGACAGGGGGCGAATGAGCAGTACTTC. This gives the protein CARRQGANEQYF.

This clonotype showed up many times. The chain employs TRBV14 and TRBJ2-7; D call uncertain. The CDR3 spans 15 residues. Germline V lookup: CDR1 SGHDN, CDR2 FVKESK. Trimming pared 0 bases from V and 7 bases from J, leaving 16 bases between. The chain's CDR3 is CASSQEGFILDEQYF. The CDR3 nucleotides read TGTGCCAGCAGCCAAGAGGGTTTTATACTGGATGAGCAGTACTTC.

This clonotype was detected many times. The chain joins TRBV25-1 to TRBJ2-5; weak D call: TRBD2 (6 bases). V lost 3 bases and J 5 bases, leaving 22 bases between the germline ends. The CDR3 is 17 amino acids. Germline values: CDR1 MGHDK, CDR2 SYGVNS. CDR3 coding DNA: TGTGCCAGCAGTGACCTTCCTGACAGAACTGGGGGGGAGACCCAGTACTTC. This translates into CASSDLPDRTGGETQYF.

The rearrangement joins TRBV4-2 to TRBJ2-7; 9 positions match TRBD1. Germline CDR1 LGHNA, CDR2 YNFKEQ. V lost 3 bases and J lost 0; bases outside the gene matches: 6. This CDR3 spans 16 amino acids. CDR3 in amino acids: CASSQAGQGTSYEQYF. The CDR3 region has the DNA TGTGCCAGCAGCCAGGCAGGACAGGGGACCTCCTACGAGCAGTACTTC.

This clonotype has only one observation. The V call is TRBV28, the J call TRBJ2-5; TRBD1 matches 8 bases. The CDR3 runs to 14 residues. The germline V gene has CDR1 MDHEN and CDR2 SYDVKM. V lost 7 bases to trimming and J lost 5 bases; unmatched junction nucleotides: 9. CDR3 in DNA: TGTGCCAGCACTGACAGGGGTGGAGGGGAGACCCAGTACTTC. It specifies CASTDRGGGETQYF.

Ten or more counts support this clonotype. This chain joins TRBV11-2 and TRBJ2-7; possible D gene TRBD1, 6 bases. The CDR3 is 15 amino acids. V lost 5 bases and J lost 2, with 16 bases in between. Germline CDR1 SGHAT, CDR2 FQNNGV. DNA for the CDR3: TGTGCCAGCAGCCCGCCGGGACACTCCGCCTACGAGCAGTACTTC. The encoded protein is CASSPPGHSAYEQYF. The complete variable domain, with remaining parts taken from reference TRBV11-2 and TRBJ2-7, reads EAGVAQSPRYKIIEKRQSVAFWCNPISGHATLYWYQQILGQGPKLLIQFQNNGVVDDSQLPKDRFSAERLKGVDSTLKIQPAKLEDSAVYLCASSPPGHSAYEQYFGPGTRLTVT.

This rearrangement joins TRBV6-2 or TRBV6-3 to TRBJ2-2; D is undetermined. V was trimmed by 3 bases and J by 3 bases, leaving 8 bases between them. The CDR3 has 14 amino acids. Looked up from germline, CDR1 is MNHEY and CDR2 is SVGEGT. DNA of the CDR3: TGTGCCAGCAGTTATAAGGCGGACACCGGGGAGCTGTTTTTT. It specifies CASSYKADTGELFF.

In its sample, this clonotype was seen many times. V and J are TRBV28 and TRBJ2-7; TRBD2 matches at 13 bases. This CDR3 is 14 amino acids long. The germline gives CDR1 MDHEN, CDR2 SYDVKM. Germline trimming cut 6 bases from V and 7 bases from J; bases unmatched to any gene: 6. The CDR3 sequence: CASRPRLAGGEQYF. CDR3 in DNA: TGTGCCAGCAGACCTCGACTAGCGGGAGGTGAGCAGTACTTC.

As concerns this clonotype: A read error is possible here, since a much larger clone lies one base away. This chain connects TRBV29-1 to TRBJ2-2; possible D gene TRBD1, 6 bases. CDR1 and CDR2 (germline): SQVTM, ANQGSEA. The CDR3 has 14 amino acids. The CDR3 DNA follows: TGCAGCGTTGAAGACGCAGGGGACACCGAGGAGCTGTTTTTT. Translating gives CSVEDAGDTEELFF.

This clonotype has only a few counts. V gene TRBV19 combines with J gene TRBJ2-3, with 7 nucleotides matching TRBD1. V lost 7 bases, J lost 6 bases, and 7 bases stayed unmatched. Germline CDR1 and CDR2: LNHDA and SQIVND (reference sequence). This CDR3 has 13 residues. For the CDR3, the DNA is TGTGCCAGTATCCGACAGGGCTCGGATACGCAGTATTTT. It specifies CASIRQGSDTQYF.

This clonotype was counted only a few times. V and J are TRBV9 and TRBJ1-3; D is uncertain. The V gene lost 3 bases and the J gene lost 2 bases, with 12 bases spanning the gap. Germline V lookup: CDR1 SGDLS, CDR2 YYNGEE. The length of the CDR3 is 15 residues. The DNA of the CDR3 is TGTGCCAGCAGCGCCCTGGACGGAGCTGGAAACACCATATATTTT. Its protein is CASSALDGAGNTIYF. Full variable domain (rest looked up from reference TRBV9 and TRBJ1-3): DSGVTQTPKHLITATGQRVTLRCSPRSGDLSVYWYQQSLDQGLQFLIQYYNGEERAKGNILERFSAQQFPDLHSELNLSSLELGDSALYFCASSALDGAGNTIYFGEGSWLTVV.

This clonotype occurred a few times. The junction departs from the called germline gene at one end, perhaps through a read error. The chain joins TRBV7-7 to TRBJ2-2, with D possibly matching TRBD2 (5 bases). Germline loops: CDR1 SSHAT, CDR2 FNYEAQ (reference sequence). The CDR3 contains 14 residues. The CDR3 nucleotides read TGTGCTAGCAGCTTGGGCGGGCCCACCGGGGAGCTGTTTTTT. Translating gives CASSLGGPTGELFF.

This clonotype was seen many times. The chain employs TRBV11-2 and TRBJ2-1; 12 nucleotides agree with TRBD2. Germline-derived CDR1 and CDR2 are SGHAT and FQNNGV. The CDR3 loop spans 16 amino acids. Unmatched junction bases numbered 7, after V lost 1 base and J lost 9 bases. The CDR3 sequence is CASSLGTSGRSPEQFF. The CDR3 DNA sequence: TGTGCCAGCAGCTTAGGTACTAGCGGGAGGTCTCCTGAGCAGTTCTTC. Together with reference TRBV11-2 and TRBJ2-1, the CDR3 gives the full variable domain: EAGVAQSPRYKIIEKRQSVAFWCNPISGHATLYWYQQILGQGPKLLIQFQNNGVVDDSQLPKDRFSAERLKGVDSTLKIQPAKLEDSAVYLCASSLGTSGRSPEQFFGPGTRLTVL.

The sample holds many counts of this clonotype. This sequence joins TRBV12-3 or TRBV12-4 and TRBJ1-2; D ambiguous. Trimming shortened V by 7 bases and J by 4 bases, and 16 bases separated the two germline ends. This CDR3 is built from 14 residues. The CDR3 sequence: CASTPSGGIYGYTF. The CDR3 bases are TGTGCCAGCACCCCCTCTGGAGGGATCTATGGCTACACCTTC.

This clonotype was recorded many times. The V call is TRBV9, the J call TRBJ2-1; weak D call: TRBD1 (5 bases). The V end lost 0 bases, the J end lost 3 bases, and 7 bases lay between the germline ends. The CDR3 loop spans 14 amino acids. Germline values: CDR1 SGDLS, CDR2 YYNGEE. The CDR3 loop reads CASSVEDSYNEQFF. CDR3 DNA: TGTGCCAGCAGCGTAGAAGACAGCTACAATGAGCAGTTCTTC.

In this sample, this clonotype turned up once. This chain links TRBV29-1 with TRBJ1-2; D is unclear. The CDR3 is 11 residues long. V was trimmed by 8 bases and J by 10 bases, leaving 17 bases between them. CDR1 is SQVTM, CDR2 ANQGSEA, per germline. The CDR3 sequence: CSTWGWGNYTF. The DNA for the CDR3 is TGCAGCACCTGGGGTTGGGGAAACTACACCTTC.

The V gene is TRBV4-1, the J gene TRBJ2-1; D may be TRBD2 (5 bases). There are 15 residues in the CDR3. Germline V gene lookup returns CDR1 MGHRA and CDR2 YSYEKL. With 1 base removed from V and 2 bases from J, the gap between germline ends came to 9 bases. CDR3 sequence: CASSQASGAYNEQFF. The CDR3 coding sequence is TGCGCCAGCAGCCAAGCTTCCGGGGCCTACAATGAGCAGTTCTTC.